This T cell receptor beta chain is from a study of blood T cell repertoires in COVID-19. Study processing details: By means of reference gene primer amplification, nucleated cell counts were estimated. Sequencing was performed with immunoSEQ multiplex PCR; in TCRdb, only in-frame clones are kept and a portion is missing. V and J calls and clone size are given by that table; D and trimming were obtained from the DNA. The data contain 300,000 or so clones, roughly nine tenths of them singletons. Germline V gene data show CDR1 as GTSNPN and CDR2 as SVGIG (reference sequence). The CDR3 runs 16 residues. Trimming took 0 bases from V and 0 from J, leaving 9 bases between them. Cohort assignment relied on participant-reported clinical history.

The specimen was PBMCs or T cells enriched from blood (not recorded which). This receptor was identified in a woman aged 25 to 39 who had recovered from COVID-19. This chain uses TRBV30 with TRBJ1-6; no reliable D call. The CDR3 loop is CAWSVEKSSYNSPLHF. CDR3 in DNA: TGTGCCTGGAGTGTGGAGAAAAGCTCCTATAATTCACCCCTCCACTTT.